The 9 T cell receptor beta chains below were found in one sample sequenced in a study of PD-1 blockade in classical Hodgkin lymphoma. Time point given: newly diagnosed, previously untreated cHL patient sample. Investigators isolated CD4+ T cells from thawed PBMCs through magnetic negative selection. Data came from immunoSEQ multiplex PCR; TCRdb stores just in-frame clones and leaves some out. The data show some 23,000 clones, with about 90% seen just once and more than 0.45% held by the top ten. What was sequenced was CD4+ T cells from blood. The receptors come from a human donor with classical Hodgkin lymphoma.

This chain links TRBV6-6 with TRBJ2-3; D not resolved. This CDR3 has 15 residues. V lost 0 bases and J lost 4, with 11 bases in between. The germline V gene has CDR1 MNHNY and CDR2 SVGAGI (reference sequence). The CDR3, as DNA: TGTGCCAGCAGTTACTCGAAGGTTTTTGCAGATACGCAGTATTTT. Encoded protein: CASSYSKVFADTQYF.

The rearrangement links TRBV18 to TRBJ1-5, with 7 bases that match TRBD1. This CDR3 is 15 amino acids long. V was clipped by 5 bases and J by 4 bases; unmatched bases: 8. Germline V gene lookup returns CDR1 KGHSH and CDR2 LQKENI. The CDR3 sequence: CASSETGSVNQPQHF. The CDR3 DNA sequence: TGTGCCAGCTCAGAGACAGGGTCCGTAAATCAGCCCCAGCATTTT.

The chain employs TRBV21-1 and TRBJ2-7; whether TRBD1, the table's D call, matches the DNA was not checked. TRBV21-1 is tagged as a pseudogene. The CDR3 has 14 residues. CDR3 sequence (DNA): TGTGCCAGCAGCAAGGTCGACAGAATCTACGAGCAGTACTTC. Protein sequence: CASSKVDRIYEQYF.

This rearrangement joins TRBV7-8 to TRBJ2-3, with 9 bases fitting TRBD2. The CDR3 is made up of 16 amino acids. V dropped 0 bases and J dropped 3; count of bases not matched to a gene: 4. The germline V gene encodes CDR1 SGHVS and CDR2 FQNEAQ. In DNA form, the CDR3 reads TGTGCCAGCAGCTTAGCAGGGCGGGGGGGTACAGATACGCAGTATTTT. This encodes CASSLAGRGGTDTQYF.

The V call is TRBV30, the J call TRBJ1-6; D not resolved. Germline V gene lookup returns CDR1 GTSNPN and CDR2 SVGIG (reference sequence). The CDR3 sequence is 13 residues long. V was clipped by 1 base and J by 8 bases, with 9 bases between them. Here the CDR3 reads CAWSERVYSPLHF. In nucleotides, the CDR3 is TGTGCCTGGAGTGAAAGGGTTTATTCACCCCTCCACTTT.

The V and J genes are TRBV11-2 and TRBJ2-7; the match to TRBD1 covers 7 bases. V lost 0 bases to trimming and J lost 6 bases; unmatched junction nucleotides: 5. The CDR3 runs to 14 residues. The V gene's germline CDR1 is SGHAT and CDR2 FQNNGV. CDR3 nucleotide sequence: TGTGCCAGCAGCTTAGAACAGGGGAACCTCGAGCAGTACTTC. Protein: CASSLEQGNLEQYF.

The chain links TRBV18 to TRBJ2-2; D remains unclear. V shed 0 bases and J shed 3 bases, with 5 bases lying between them. This CDR3 is built from 14 residues. Germline V gene sequence: CDR1 KGHSH, CDR2 LQKENI. In DNA form, the CDR3 reads TGTGCCAGCTCACCACCTTTCGACACCGGGGAGCTGTTTTTT. Amino acid sequence: CASSPPFDTGELFF. Full variable domain (outside the CDR3, taken from reference TRBV18 and TRBJ2-2): NAGVMQNPRHLVRRRGQEARLRCSPMKGHSHVYWYRQLPEEGLKFMVYLQKENIIDESGMPKERFSAEFPKEGPSILRIQQVVRGDSAAYFCASSPPFDTGELFFGEGSRLTVL.

A single count supports this clone. The CDR3 DNA sequence: TGTGCCAGCAGCTTAGCCAGGGGGCACACTGAAGCTTTCTTT. Its protein product is CASSLARGHTEAFF. The J gene is TRBJ1-1, the V gene TRBV11-2; the match to TRBD1 covers 8 bases. V was pared by 1 base and J by 3 bases, with 1 base of the junction left unmatched. Looked up from germline, CDR1 is SGHAT and CDR2 is FQNNGV. CDR3 length: 14 residues.

This clone occurred once. The chain joins TRBV7-9 to TRBJ2-7, with TRBD1 as a possible D gene (6 bases). Germline V gives CDR1 SEHNR, CDR2 FQNEAQ (reference sequence). V lost 3 bases and J 4 bases, leaving 19 bases between the germline ends. This CDR3 spans 16 amino acids. CDR3 coding DNA: TGTGCCAGCAGCTTTAGACAGGCGCACTTACTTTACGAGCAGTACTTC. Amino acids: CASSFRQAHLLYEQYF.